This T cell receptor beta chain was captured by sequencing in a study of cytomegalovirus exposure and HLA in healthy donors. Study results and caveats: Association of a missense DCLRE1C variant with TCR beta V- and J-gene trimming was reported in a later analysis. Later analysis indicated greater clonal expansion among HLA-associated TCR beta chains than among equally common other chains.

A multiplex PCR was run with 60 Vbeta primers and 13 Jbeta primers. Sequencing was performed with immunoSEQ multiplex PCR; in TCRdb, only in-frame clones are kept and a portion is missing. This repertoire shows about 97,000 clones, roughly 76% found once; its top ten account for about 3.5%. There are a few counts of this clone. Antigen: not known. The CDR3 is 14 amino acids. V lost 0 bases and J lost 9, with 15 bases in between. Germline CDR1 reads GTSNPN; CDR2 reads SVGIG (reference sequence). The receptor's source is a man aged 40-49 years in good health and CMV-seronegative. Sample: PBMCs. J is TRBJ2-1 and V is TRBV30; D unclear. Here the CDR3 reads CAWSVQSNLGEQFF. In nucleotides, the CDR3 is TGTGCCTGGAGTGTACAGTCGAATCTGGGTGAGCAGTTCTTC.